The 17 T cell receptor beta chains below come from one sample, sequenced in a study of T cells in Graves' hyperthyroidism and ophthalmopathy. RNA transcripts served as the template for amplifying TCR beta CDR3 regions. RT-PCR in the first round (using the HTBI primer set) targeted the TCR CDR3. TCRdb independently ran MiXCR on the multiplex PCR reads; one entry per CDR3 protein. The data show over 650,000 distinct CDR3 sequences, about 15% seen once. Material for sequencing was blood. The receptors here all came from a man in his late teens or twenties with Graves' hyperthyroidism.

V gene TRBV28 combines with J gene TRBJ1-4; 7 bases align to TRBD1. The J segment lost 4 bases and the V segment lost 0 bases, leaving 11 bases of the junction unmatched. Germline assignment: CDR1 MDHEN and CDR2 SYDVKM. This CDR3 spans 18 amino acids. CDR3 DNA sequence: TGTGCCAGCAGTTTATGGGATCTTGGACAGGCCCTTAATGAAAAACTGTTTTTT. Amino acid sequence: CASSLWDLGQALNEKLFF.

There are many counts of this clonotype. The chain joins TRBV18 to TRBJ2-1; D is possibly TRBD2 (6 bases). The germline V and J ends were trimmed by 4 bases and 2 bases, with 9 bases remaining between them. The CDR3 extends over 14 amino acids. CDR1 is KGHSH, CDR2 LQKENI, per germline. CDR3 region: CASSRGLPYNEQFF. Written as DNA, the CDR3 is TGTGCCAGCTCACGGGGACTCCCCTACAATGAGCAGTTCTTC.

This clonotype was picked up many times. The chain links TRBV5-1 to TRBJ2-7, with 7 nucleotides matching TRBD2. Germline trimming cut 4 bases from V and 8 bases from J; bases unmatched to any gene: 6. Germline CDR1 reads SGHRS; CDR2 reads YFSETQ. The CDR3 is 12 amino acids. The CDR3 is CASSVGLSQQYF. Written as DNA, the CDR3 is TGCGCCAGCAGCGTGGGACTAAGCCAGCAGTACTTC.

The V call is TRBV7-9, the J call TRBJ1-1, with unresolved D. Trimming took 5 bases from V and 11 from J, leaving 12 bases between them. This CDR3 has 11 residues. Germline V gene lookup returns CDR1 SEHNR and CDR2 FQNEAQ (reference sequence). CDR3 DNA sequence: TGTGCCAGCAGCATCTTCCCGGACGCTTTCTTT. Protein sequence: CASSIFPDAFF.

This clonotype occurred a few times. The V gene is TRBV4-1, the J gene TRBJ2-1; TRBD1 agrees at 9 bases. CDR3 length: 17 amino acids. V was clipped by 2 bases and J by 9 bases; unmatched bases: 14. Germline CDR1 MGHRA, CDR2 YSYEKL. CDR3 bases: TGCGCCAGCAGCCAATCCCACGGGACAGGGAGCAACACTGAGCAGTTCTTC. Its translation: CASSQSHGTGSNTEQFF.

This clonotype has only one observation. The chain joins TRBV28 to TRBJ2-2; no reliable D call. Germline CDR1 MDHEN, CDR2 SYDVKM. This CDR3 has 13 residues. V lost 5 bases and J 7 bases, leaving 11 bases between the germline ends. The DNA for the CDR3 is TGTGCCAGCAGTACAAATCTTGGCGGGGAGCTGTTTTTT. Translating it yields CASSTNLGGELFF.

This clonotype was detected only a few times. This chain uses TRBV7-8 with TRBJ2-2, with D uncertain. The CDR3 spans 15 residues. Germline CDR1 and CDR2: SGHVS and FQNEAQ. V lost 5 bases, J lost 0 bases, and 10 bases lay in between. In DNA, the CDR3 is TGTGCCAGCAGCCGATATGGAGCGAACACCGGGGAGCTGTTTTTT. Its translation is CASSRYGANTGELFF.

As for this clonotype: This may come from a read error, since a much larger clone is one base off. The chain has TRBV18 and TRBJ2-5; weak D call: TRBD2 (5 bases). Germline CDR1 is KGHSH and CDR2 is LQKENI. The CDR3 runs to 12 residues. The CDR3, as DNA: TGTGCCAGCTCCCCCGGGATGGAGACCCAGCACTTC. Its translation: CASSPGMETQHF.

The sample holds a few counts of this clonotype. V usage is TRBV7-9 and J usage is TRBJ2-1, with D perhaps assigned TRBD1 or TRBD2 (6 bases each). CDR3 length: 16 amino acids. The germline V and J ends were trimmed by 2 bases and 2 bases, with 13 bases remaining between them. Germline V CDR1 and CDR2: SEHNR, FQNEAQ (reference sequence). The CDR3 DNA sequence: TGTGCCAGCAGCTTACTGCTCGGGGGCACCTACAATGAGCAGTTCTTC. It encodes CASSLLLGGTYNEQFF.

Many counts were recorded for this clonotype. The chain links TRBV20-1 to TRBJ2-7, with TRBD2 matching 10 bases. CDR1 is DFQATT and CDR2 is SNEGSKA in the germline V gene (reference sequence). This CDR3 is 14 amino acids long. Losses at the gene ends were 3 bases for V and 7 bases for J; bases not matched to a gene: 9. The CDR3 coding sequence is TGCAGTGCTAGTCCAGCGGGAGGGCCGGTAGAGCAGTACTTC. It is translated as CSASPAGGPVEQYF.

The chain is built from TRBV11-2 and TRBJ2-1; TRBD2 matches at 9 bases. The length of the CDR3 is 16 residues. V lost 7 bases to trimming and J lost 1 base; unmatched junction nucleotides: 8. CDR1 is SGHAT, CDR2 FQNNGV, per germline. CDR3 sequence: CASTRLSGRSYNEQFF. The CDR3 nucleotides read TGTGCCAGCACCCGCCTGAGCGGGAGGTCCTACAATGAGCAGTTCTTC.

The rearrangement links TRBV7-8 to TRBJ2-7; TRBD1 aligns across 7 bases. V dropped 5 bases and J dropped 5; count of bases not matched to a gene: 9. Germline lookup yields CDR1 SGHVS and CDR2 FQNEAQ. This CDR3 spans 14 amino acids. The CDR3 DNA is TGTGCCAGCAGCCATGACAGGGCCGTAGACGAGCAGTACTTC. Protein sequence: CASSHDRAVDEQYF.

V gene TRBV4-1 combines with J gene TRBJ1-6; TRBD1 agrees at 9 bases. J gave up 0 bases and V 4 bases, and 7 bases lay outside the gene matches. CDR1 is MGHRA, CDR2 YSYEKL, per germline. The CDR3 covers 18 residues. CDR3 loop: CASSRQLGQGSYNSPLHF. CDR3 nucleotide sequence: TGCGCCAGCAGCCGTCAGCTGGGACAGGGCTCCTATAATTCACCCCTCCACTTT.

The chain recombines TRBV9 with TRBJ2-3, with 10 bases lining up with TRBD2. This CDR3 has 16 amino acids. CDR1 and CDR2 from the germline V gene are SGDLS and YYNGEE. The junction had 5 bases not matched to a gene; V was cut back by 4 bases and J by 0 bases. The chain's CDR3 is CASSFSTSGSTDTQYF. CDR3 DNA: TGTGCCAGCAGCTTCTCGACTAGCGGGAGCACAGATACGCAGTATTTT.

The chain carries TRBV4-1 and TRBJ1-5, with D hard to call. Trimming stripped 0 bases from V and 9 bases from J, with 15 bases between. Per the germline V gene, CDR1 is MGHRA and CDR2 is YSYEKL. The CDR3 is 15 amino acids. CDR3 DNA sequence: TGCGCCAGCAGCCAAGATCCAGTTCCCTTTCGGCCCCAGCATTTT. Its protein is CASSQDPVPFRPQHF.

The CDR3 DNA reads TGCAGCGTTGTAAAGGAAAACTACGAGCAGTACTTC. Encoded protein: CSVVKENYEQYF. V usage is TRBV29-1 and J usage is TRBJ2-7; D remains ambiguous. Germline V CDR1 and CDR2: SQVTM, ANQGSEA. This CDR3 is built from 12 residues. Trimming took off 4 bases at V and 3 bases at J, with 10 bases between the two ends.

The rearrangement joins TRBV28 to TRBJ2-7; D perhaps matches TRBD1 (6 bases). The germline CDR1 and CDR2 sequences are MDHEN and SYDVKM. This CDR3 is built from 15 residues. Trimming pared 6 bases from V and 3 bases from J, leaving 18 bases between. The CDR3 nucleotides read TGTGCCAGCAGCCAAGACAGGATGAGGGACTACGAGCAGTACTTC. This translates into CASSQDRMRDYEQYF.